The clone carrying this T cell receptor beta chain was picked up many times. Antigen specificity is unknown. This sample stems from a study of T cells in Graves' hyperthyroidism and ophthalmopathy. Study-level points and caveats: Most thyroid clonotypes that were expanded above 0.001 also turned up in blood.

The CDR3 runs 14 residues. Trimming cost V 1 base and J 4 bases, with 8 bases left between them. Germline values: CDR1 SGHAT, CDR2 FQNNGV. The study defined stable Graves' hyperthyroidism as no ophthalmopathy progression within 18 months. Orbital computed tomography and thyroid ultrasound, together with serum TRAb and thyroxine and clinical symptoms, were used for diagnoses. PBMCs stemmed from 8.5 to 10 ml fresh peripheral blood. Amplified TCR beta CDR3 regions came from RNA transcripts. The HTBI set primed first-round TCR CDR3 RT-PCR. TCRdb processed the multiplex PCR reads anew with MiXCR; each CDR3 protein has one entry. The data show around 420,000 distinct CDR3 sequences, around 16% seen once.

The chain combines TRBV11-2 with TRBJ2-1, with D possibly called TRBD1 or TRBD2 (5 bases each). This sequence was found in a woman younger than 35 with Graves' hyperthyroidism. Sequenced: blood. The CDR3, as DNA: TGTGCCAGCAGCTTAGGGGACCAATACAATGAGCAGTTCTTC. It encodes CASSLGDQYNEQFF.